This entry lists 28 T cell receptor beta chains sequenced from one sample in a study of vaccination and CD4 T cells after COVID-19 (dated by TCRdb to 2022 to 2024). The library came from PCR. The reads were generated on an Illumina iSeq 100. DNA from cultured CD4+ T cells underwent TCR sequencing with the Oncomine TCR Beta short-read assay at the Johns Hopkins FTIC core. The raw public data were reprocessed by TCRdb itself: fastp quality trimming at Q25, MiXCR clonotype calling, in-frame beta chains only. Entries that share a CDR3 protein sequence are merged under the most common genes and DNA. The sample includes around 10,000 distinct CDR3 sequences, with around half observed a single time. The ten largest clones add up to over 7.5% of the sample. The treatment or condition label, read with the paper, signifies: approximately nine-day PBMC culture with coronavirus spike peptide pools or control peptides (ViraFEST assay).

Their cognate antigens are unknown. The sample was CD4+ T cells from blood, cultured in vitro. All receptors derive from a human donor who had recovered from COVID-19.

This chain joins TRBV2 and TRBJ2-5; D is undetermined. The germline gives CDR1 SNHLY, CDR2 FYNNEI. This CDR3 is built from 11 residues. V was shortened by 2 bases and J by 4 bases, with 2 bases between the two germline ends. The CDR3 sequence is CASSESETQYF. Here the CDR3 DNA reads TGTGCCAGCAGTGAATCAGAGACCCAGTACTTC.

CDR3 region: CASKIGTFNNEQFF. As DNA, the CDR3 is TGTGCCAGCAAAATAGGGACTTTCAACAATGAGCAGTTCTTC. The chain carries TRBV7-2 and TRBJ2-1; D may be TRBD2 (6 bases). The length of the CDR3 is 14 residues. The V gene's germline CDR1 is SGHTA and CDR2 FQGNSA. Deletions cut 7 bases from V and 5 bases from J, with 15 bases between.

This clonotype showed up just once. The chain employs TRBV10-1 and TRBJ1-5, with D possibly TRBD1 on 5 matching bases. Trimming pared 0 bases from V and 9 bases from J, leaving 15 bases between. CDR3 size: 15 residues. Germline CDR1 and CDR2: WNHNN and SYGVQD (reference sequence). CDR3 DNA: TGCGCCAGCAGTGAGTCGAGGGGCCCCCGAGGGCCCCAGCATTTT. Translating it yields CASSESRGPRGPQHF.

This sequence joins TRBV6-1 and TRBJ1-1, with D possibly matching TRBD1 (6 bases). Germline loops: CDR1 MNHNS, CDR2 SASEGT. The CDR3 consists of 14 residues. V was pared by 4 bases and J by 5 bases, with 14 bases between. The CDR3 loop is CASSAQQGRTEAFF. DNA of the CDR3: TGTGCCAGCAGTGCGCAACAGGGAAGGACTGAAGCTTTCTTT.

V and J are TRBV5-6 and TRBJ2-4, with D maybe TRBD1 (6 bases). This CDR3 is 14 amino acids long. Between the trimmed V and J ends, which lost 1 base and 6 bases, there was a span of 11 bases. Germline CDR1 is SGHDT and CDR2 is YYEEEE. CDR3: CASSLPDRTNIQYF. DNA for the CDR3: TGTGCCAGCAGCTTGCCGGACAGAACAAACATTCAGTACTTC.

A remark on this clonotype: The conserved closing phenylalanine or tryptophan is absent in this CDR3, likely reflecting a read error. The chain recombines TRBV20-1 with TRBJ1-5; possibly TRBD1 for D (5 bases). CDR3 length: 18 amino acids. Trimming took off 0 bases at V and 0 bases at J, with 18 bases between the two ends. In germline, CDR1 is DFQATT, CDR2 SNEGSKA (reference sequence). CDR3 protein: CSARDGGGSGYSNQPQHL. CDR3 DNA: TGCAGTGCTAGAGATGGCGGGGGATCCGGGTATAGCAATCAGCCCCAGCATCTT.

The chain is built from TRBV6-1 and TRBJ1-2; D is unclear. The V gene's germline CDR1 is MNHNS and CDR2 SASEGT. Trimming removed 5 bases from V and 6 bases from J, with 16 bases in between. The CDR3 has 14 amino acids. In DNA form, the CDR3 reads TGTGCCAGCAGTCCCGGGTTGCCTAATCATGGCTACACCTTC. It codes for CASSPGLPNHGYTF.

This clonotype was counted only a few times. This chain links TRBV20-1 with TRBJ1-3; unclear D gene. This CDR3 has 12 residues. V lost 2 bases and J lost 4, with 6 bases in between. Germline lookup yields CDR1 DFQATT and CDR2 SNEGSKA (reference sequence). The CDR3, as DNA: TGCAGTGCTAGAACTGACGGAAACACCATATATTTT. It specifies CSARTDGNTIYF.

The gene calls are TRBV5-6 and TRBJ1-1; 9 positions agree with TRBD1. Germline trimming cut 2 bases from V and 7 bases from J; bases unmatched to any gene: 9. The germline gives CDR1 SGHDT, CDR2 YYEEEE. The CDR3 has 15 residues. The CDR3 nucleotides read TGTGCCAGCAGCTTATTGGGACAGGGTGGCGGTGAAGCTTTCTTT. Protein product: CASSLLGQGGGEAFF.

The CDR3 region is CASRTRQGNGYTF. In nucleotides, the CDR3 is TGTGCCAGTAGAACAAGACAGGGGAATGGCTACACCTTC. The chain has TRBV19 and TRBJ1-2; 8 bases agree with TRBD1. V was clipped by 6 bases and J by 6 bases; unmatched bases: 6. CDR1 LNHDA and CDR2 SQIVND come from the germline V gene (reference sequence). CDR3 length: 13 residues.

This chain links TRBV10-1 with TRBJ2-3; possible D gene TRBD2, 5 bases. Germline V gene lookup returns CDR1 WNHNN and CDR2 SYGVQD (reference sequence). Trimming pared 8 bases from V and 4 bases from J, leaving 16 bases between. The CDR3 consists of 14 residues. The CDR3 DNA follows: TGCGCCAGCGCTCGCGATCTAGCTGCAGATACGCAGTATTTT. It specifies CASARDLAADTQYF.

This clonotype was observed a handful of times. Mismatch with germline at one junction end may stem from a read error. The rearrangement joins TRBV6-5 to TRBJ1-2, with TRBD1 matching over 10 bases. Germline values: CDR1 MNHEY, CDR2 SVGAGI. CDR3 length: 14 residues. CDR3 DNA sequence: TGTGCCAGCAGTCACTCGACAGGGGGCAGAGGCTACACCTTC. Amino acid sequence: CASSHSTGGRGYTF.

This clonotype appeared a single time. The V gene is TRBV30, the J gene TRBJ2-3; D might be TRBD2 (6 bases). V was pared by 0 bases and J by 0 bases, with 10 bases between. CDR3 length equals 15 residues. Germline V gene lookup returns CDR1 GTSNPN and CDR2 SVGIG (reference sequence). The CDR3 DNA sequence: TGTGCCTGGAGTGTTTCGGGAGCGAGCACAGATACGCAGTATTTT. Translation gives CAWSVSGASTDTQYF.

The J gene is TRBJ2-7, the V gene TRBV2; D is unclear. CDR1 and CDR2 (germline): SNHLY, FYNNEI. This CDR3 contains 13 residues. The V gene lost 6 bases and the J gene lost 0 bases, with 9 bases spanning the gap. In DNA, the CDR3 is TGTGCCAGCAGGAACCGGGCCTCCTACGAGCAGTACTTC. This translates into CASRNRASYEQYF.

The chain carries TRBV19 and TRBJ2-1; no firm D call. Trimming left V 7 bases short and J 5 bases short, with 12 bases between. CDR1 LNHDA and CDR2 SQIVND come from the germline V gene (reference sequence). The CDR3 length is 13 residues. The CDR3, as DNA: TGTGCCAGTAAACCGACTCCCGACAATGAGCAGTTCTTC. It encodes CASKPTPDNEQFF.

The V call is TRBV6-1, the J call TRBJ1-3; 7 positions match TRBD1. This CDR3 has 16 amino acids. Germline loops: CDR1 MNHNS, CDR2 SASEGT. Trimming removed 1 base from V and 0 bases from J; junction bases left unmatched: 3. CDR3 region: CASSEVGQSSGNTIYF. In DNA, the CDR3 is TGTGCCAGCAGTGAAGTGGGACAGAGCTCTGGAAACACCATATATTTT.

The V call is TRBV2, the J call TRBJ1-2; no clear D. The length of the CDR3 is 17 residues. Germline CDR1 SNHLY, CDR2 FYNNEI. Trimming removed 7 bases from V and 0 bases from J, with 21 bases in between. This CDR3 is CASKGPLGGSTNYGYTF. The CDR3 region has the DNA TGTGCCAGCAAAGGCCCCCTCGGCGGCTCCACTAACTATGGCTACACCTTC.

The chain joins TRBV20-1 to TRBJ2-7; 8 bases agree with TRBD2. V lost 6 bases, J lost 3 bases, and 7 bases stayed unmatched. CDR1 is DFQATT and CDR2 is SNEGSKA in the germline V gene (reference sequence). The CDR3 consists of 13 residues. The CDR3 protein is CSAEAGVGYEQYF. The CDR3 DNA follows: TGCAGTGCCGAAGCGGGAGTGGGCTACGAGCAGTACTTC.

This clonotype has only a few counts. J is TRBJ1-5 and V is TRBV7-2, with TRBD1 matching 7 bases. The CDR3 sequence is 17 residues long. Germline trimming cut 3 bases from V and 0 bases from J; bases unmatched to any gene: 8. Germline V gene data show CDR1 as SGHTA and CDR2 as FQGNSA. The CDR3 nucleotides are TGTGCCAGCAGCTTCCAGGGGGGGGCTAATAGCAATCAGCCCCAGCATTTT. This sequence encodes CASSFQGGANSNQPQHF.

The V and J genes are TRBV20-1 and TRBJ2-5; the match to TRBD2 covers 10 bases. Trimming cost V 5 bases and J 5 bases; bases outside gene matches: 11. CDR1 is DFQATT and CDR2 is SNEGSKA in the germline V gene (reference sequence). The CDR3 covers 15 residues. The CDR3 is CSAEGLANNRETQYF. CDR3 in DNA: TGCAGTGCTGAGGGACTAGCGAATAATAGGGAGACCCAGTACTTC.

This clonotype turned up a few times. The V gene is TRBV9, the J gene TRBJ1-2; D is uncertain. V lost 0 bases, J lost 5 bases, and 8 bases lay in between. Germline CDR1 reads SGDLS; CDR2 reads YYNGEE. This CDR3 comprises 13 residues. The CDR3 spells CASSVGVEYGYTF. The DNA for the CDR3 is TGTGCCAGCAGCGTAGGGGTGGAATATGGCTACACCTTC.

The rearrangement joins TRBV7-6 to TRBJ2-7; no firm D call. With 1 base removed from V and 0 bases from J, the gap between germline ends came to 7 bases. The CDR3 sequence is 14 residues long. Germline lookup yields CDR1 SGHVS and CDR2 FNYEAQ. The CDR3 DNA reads TGTGCCAGCAGCTTAGAGGCAGTCTCCTACGAGCAGTACTTC. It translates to CASSLEAVSYEQYF.

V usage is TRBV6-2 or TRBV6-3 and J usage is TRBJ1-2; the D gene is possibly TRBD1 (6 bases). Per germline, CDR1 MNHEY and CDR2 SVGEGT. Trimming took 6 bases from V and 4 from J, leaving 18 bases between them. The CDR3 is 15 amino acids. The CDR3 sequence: CASRPTDRTAYGYTF. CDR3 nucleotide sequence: TGTGCCAGCAGACCAACCGACCGGACAGCCTATGGCTACACCTTC.

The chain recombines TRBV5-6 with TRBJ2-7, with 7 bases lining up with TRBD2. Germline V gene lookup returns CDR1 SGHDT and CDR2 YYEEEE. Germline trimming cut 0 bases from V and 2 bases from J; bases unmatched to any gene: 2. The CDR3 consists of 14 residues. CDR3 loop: CASSLAAGAYEQYF. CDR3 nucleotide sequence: TGTGCCAGCAGCTTGGCCGCGGGGGCCTACGAGCAGTACTTC.

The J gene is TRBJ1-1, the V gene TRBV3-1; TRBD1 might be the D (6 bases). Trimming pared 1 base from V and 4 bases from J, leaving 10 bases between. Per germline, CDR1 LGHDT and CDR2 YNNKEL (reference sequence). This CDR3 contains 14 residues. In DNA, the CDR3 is TGTGCCAGCAGCCAAGGCGGGGGGCCCACTGAAGCTTTCTTT. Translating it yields CASSQGGGPTEAFF. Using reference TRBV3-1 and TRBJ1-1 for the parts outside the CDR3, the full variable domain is DTAVSQTPKYLVTQMGNDKSIKCEQNLGHDTMYWYKQDSKKFLKIMFSYNNKELIINETVPNRFSPKSPDKAHLNLHINSLELGDSAVYFCASSQGGGPTEAFFGQGTRLTVV.

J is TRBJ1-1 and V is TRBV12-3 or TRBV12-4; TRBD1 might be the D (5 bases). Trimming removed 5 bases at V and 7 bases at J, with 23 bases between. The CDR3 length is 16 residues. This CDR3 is CASSLAGTRSAIEAFF. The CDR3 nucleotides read TGTGCCAGCAGTCTCGCCGGGACTCGGAGTGCGATTGAAGCTTTCTTT.

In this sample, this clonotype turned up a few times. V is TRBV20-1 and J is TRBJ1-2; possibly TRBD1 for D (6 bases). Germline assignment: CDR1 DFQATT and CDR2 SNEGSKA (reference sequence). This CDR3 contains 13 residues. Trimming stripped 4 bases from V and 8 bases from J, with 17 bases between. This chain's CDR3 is CSAKQGAVLGYTF. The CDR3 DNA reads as TGCAGTGCTAAACAGGGAGCAGTTTTAGGCTACACCTTC.

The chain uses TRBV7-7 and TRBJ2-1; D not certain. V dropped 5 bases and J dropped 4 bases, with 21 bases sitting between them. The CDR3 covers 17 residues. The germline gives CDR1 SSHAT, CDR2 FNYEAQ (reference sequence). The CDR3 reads CASSHFETLVGYNEQFF. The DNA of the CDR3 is TGTGCCAGCAGCCACTTTGAAACACTCGTTGGATACAATGAGCAGTTCTTC.